These 29 T cell receptor beta chains originate from one sample sequenced in a study of post-analysis software for immune sequencing data (dated by TCRdb to between 2015 and 2016). Libraries were prepared through PCR. Instrument used: Illumina HiSeq 2500. To reduce PCR and sequencing biases, unique molecular identifiers were incorporated into the TCR beta cDNA libraries. TCRdb cleaned the public reads at Q25 with fastp, built clones with MiXCR and kept in-frame beta chains. Every CDR3 protein is listed once, alongside the most common genes and DNA of its rows. For this sample the table gives about 460,000 distinct CDR3 sequences, of which nearly 45% were detected only once. The top ten clones comprise around 10% of the sample. General conclusions and limits of the study: Patients showed significantly higher frequencies than controls for a handful of TRBV segments, among them TRBV5-6, TRBV5-1 and TRBV20-1.

These TCRs are of unknown antigen specificity. The source material was blood. Receptor source: a girl aged 5 to 17 with multiple sclerosis.

This chain connects TRBV29-1 to TRBJ1-1; D remains ambiguous. Trimming cost V 0 bases and J 7 bases, with 9 bases left between them. In germline, CDR1 is SQVTM, CDR2 ANQGSEA. The length of the CDR3 is 12 residues. The CDR3 loop reads CSVEDPGLEAFF. The DNA of the CDR3 is TGCAGCGTTGAAGATCCAGGCCTTGAAGCTTTCTTT.

This clonotype has a handful of counts. The V and J genes are TRBV10-3 and TRBJ1-1, with D uncertain. V lost 4 bases to trimming and J lost 8 bases, with 8 bases between them. The CDR3 loop spans 11 amino acids. Germline V gene sequence: CDR1 ENHRY, CDR2 SYGVKD. In DNA, the CDR3 is TGTGCCATCAGTGTGGGGAGCGAAGCTTTCTTT. Translation gives CAISVGSEAFF.

The J gene is TRBJ2-4, the V gene TRBV20-1; D not resolved. The DNA end is more similar to TRBJ2-7, so the J call may be wrong. CDR3 length: 13 amino acids. The germline V gene has CDR1 DFQATT and CDR2 SNEGSKA (reference sequence). CDR3 residues: CSARVTRNYEQYF. The DNA for the CDR3 is TGCAGTGCTAGAGTAACTCGAAACTACGAGCAGTACTTC.

The chain has TRBV11-2 and TRBJ1-6; no clear D. V lost 1 base, J lost 9 bases, and 13 bases lay in between. The CDR3 covers 15 residues. CDR1 is SGHAT and CDR2 is FQNNGV in the germline V gene. The CDR3 protein is CASSLAKGSASPLHF. The CDR3, as DNA: TGTGCCAGCAGCTTAGCCAAAGGGAGCGCTTCACCCCTCCACTTT.

This clonotype was picked up a small number of times. This chain connects TRBV20-1 to TRBJ2-4; 12 positions agree with TRBD2. The J call may be mistaken, given a closer DNA end match to TRBJ2-7. The CDR3 spans 14 residues. Germline lookup yields CDR1 DFQATT and CDR2 SNEGSKA (reference sequence). The CDR3 coding sequence is TGCAGTGCAAACGGACTAGCGGGATTCTACGAGCAGTACTTC. Translation: CSANGLAGFYEQYF.

This clonotype appeared a few times. V is TRBV6-5 and J is TRBJ1-5; TRBD1 matches 8 bases. This CDR3 spans 14 amino acids. The V and J ends lost 6 bases and 3 bases, in that order; junction bases with no gene match: 4. In germline, CDR1 is MNHEY, CDR2 SVGAGI. The CDR3 region is CASSSRGPNQPQHF. DNA of the CDR3: TGTGCCAGCAGCTCCAGGGGGCCCAATCAGCCCCAGCATTTT.

This chain uses TRBV29-1 with TRBJ2-1; 8 positions match TRBD2. The J call may not be correct, given that the DNA end is closer to TRBJ2-7. The CDR3 is 15 amino acids. Germline-derived CDR1 and CDR2 are SQVTM and ANQGSEA. Here the CDR3 DNA reads TGCAGCGCCCGGCCGCGGGAGGCCTCCTACAATGAGCAGTACTTC. This translates into CSARPREASYNEQYF.

This rearrangement joins TRBV10-3 to TRBJ1-1; D might be TRBD1 (5 bases). The CDR3 contains 15 residues. The V end was cut by 4 bases, the J end by 2 bases, with 14 bases between. Germline V gives CDR1 ENHRY, CDR2 SYGVKD. CDR3 sequence: CAISASRDRNTEAFF. Written as DNA, the CDR3 is TGTGCCATCAGTGCCAGCAGGGACCGAAACACTGAAGCTTTCTTT.

This clonotype was seen a handful of times. In DNA, the CDR3 is TGTGCCAGCAGCGTCTTCTCCTACGAGCAGTACTTC. Translated, it gives CASSVFSYEQYF. The V gene is TRBV9, the J gene TRBJ2-7; unclear D gene. This CDR3 has 12 residues. Looked up from germline, CDR1 is SGDLS and CDR2 is YYNGEE. V gave up 2 bases and J gave up 0 bases, with 3 bases separating them. The whole variable domain, remainder taken from reference TRBV9 and TRBJ2-7, is DSGVTQTPKHLITATGQRVTLRCSPRSGDLSVYWYQQSLDQGLQFLIQYYNGEERAKGNILERFSAQQFPDLHSELNLSSLELGDSALYFCASSVFSYEQYFGPGTRLTVT.

The V gene is TRBV10-3, the J gene TRBJ2-1; D not resolved. The CDR3 consists of 17 residues. Trimming left V 0 bases short and J 1 base short, with 13 bases between. Germline CDR1 reads ENHRY; CDR2 reads SYGVKD. In DNA, the CDR3 is TGTGCCATCAGTGAGTCAGTCGGCGGCTTATCCTACAATGAGCAGTTCTTC. Translated: CAISESVGGLSYNEQFF.

The V and J genes are TRBV25-1 and TRBJ2-1; a weak D match, TRBD2 (6 bases). Germline assignment: CDR1 MGHDK and CDR2 SYGVNS. The V end lost 4 bases, the J end lost 4 bases, and 14 bases lay between the germline ends. This CDR3 comprises 15 residues. This chain's CDR3 is CASSGGVGPYNEQFF. Here the CDR3 DNA reads TGTGCCAGCAGTGGGGGGGTGGGCCCTTACAATGAGCAGTTCTTC.

This clonotype was picked up a small number of times. The chain is built from TRBV7-2 and TRBJ2-7, with 12 positions matching TRBD2. The CDR3 sequence is 16 residues long. V trimming: 4 bases; J trimming: 3 bases; junction bases outside the gene matches: 7. CDR1 SGHTA and CDR2 FQGNSA come from the germline V gene. CDR3: CASSSLTSGSIYEQYF. The CDR3 DNA is TGTGCCAGCAGCTCCCTGACTAGCGGGAGTATCTACGAGCAGTACTTC.

The genes are TRBV29-1 and TRBJ1-2; 10 bases align to TRBD1. The germline V gene has CDR1 SQVTM and CDR2 ANQGSEA. The junction had 6 bases not matched to a gene; V was cut back by 5 bases and J by 6 bases. The CDR3 has 13 amino acids. CDR3 amino acids: CSVPGQGFNGYTF. The CDR3 DNA follows: TGCAGCGTTCCGGGACAGGGGTTTAATGGCTACACCTTC.

The chain employs TRBV12-3 or TRBV12-4 and TRBJ1-1, with no clear D. CDR3 length: 12 amino acids. V was cut by 3 bases and J by 10 bases, with 12 bases left in between. In DNA form, the CDR3 reads TGTGCCAGCAGTTTGCCCGCCCTGGGAGCTTTCTTT. Protein: CASSLPALGAFF.

A few counts support this clonotype. The chain combines TRBV5-6 with TRBJ2-1, with a weak D call TRBD1 (5 bases). Deletions cut 0 bases from V and 0 bases from J, with 10 bases between. CDR3 length: 16 amino acids. Germline assignment: CDR1 SGHDT and CDR2 YYEEEE. CDR3 DNA: TGTGCCAGCAGCTTGGTTGACAGAAGCTCCTACAATGAGCAGTTCTTC. Encoded protein: CASSLVDRSSYNEQFF.

The chain recombines TRBV29-1 with TRBJ2-5, with 7 bases lining up with TRBD2. The CDR3 consists of 12 residues. Per the germline V gene, CDR1 is SQVTM and CDR2 is ANQGSEA. With V trimmed by 7 bases and J by 4 bases, 6 bases remained unmatched. As DNA, the CDR3 is TGCAGCGCTCGGGGGAGGGGAGAGACCCAGTACTTC. Translation gives CSARGRGETQYF.

This rearrangement joins TRBV25-1 to TRBJ2-1; TRBD1 matches at 9 bases. V lost 3 bases and J lost 8; bases outside the gene matches: 8. There are 15 residues in the CDR3. Germline values: CDR1 MGHDK, CDR2 SYGVNS. This chain's CDR3 is CASSEFRDRVDEQFF. Written as DNA, the CDR3 is TGTGCCAGCAGTGAGTTTAGGGACAGGGTTGATGAGCAGTTCTTC.

V gene TRBV14 combines with J gene TRBJ2-5, with a possible D match to TRBD1 (5 bases). CDR1 and CDR2 (germline): SGHDN, FVKESK. Trimming pared 2 bases from V and 1 base from J, leaving 5 bases between. CDR3 length: 13 residues. The CDR3 region is CASSQQGQETQYF. Here the CDR3 DNA reads TGTGCCAGCAGCCAACAGGGCCAAGAGACCCAGTACTTC.

The chain uses TRBV2 and TRBJ2-4, with TRBD2 identical over 7 bases. CDR3 length: 11 residues. The V and J ends lost 9 bases and 6 bases, in that order; junction bases with no gene match: 2. Per the germline V gene, CDR1 is SNHLY and CDR2 is FYNNEI. The CDR3 region is CASTGGNIQYF. The CDR3 coding sequence is TGTGCCAGTACGGGGGGAAACATTCAGTACTTC.

This clonotype was observed a few times. The chain employs TRBV7-2 and TRBJ2-3; 8 bases map to TRBD2. This CDR3 region has 15 residues. V was pared by 3 bases and J by 4 bases, with 6 bases of the junction left unmatched. The germline CDR1 and CDR2 sequences are SGHTA and FQGNSA. The CDR3 loop reads CASSLAGGESDTQYF. Written as DNA, the CDR3 is TGTGCCAGCAGCTTGGCGGGAGGAGAGTCAGATACGCAGTATTTT.

This clonotype appeared a few times. The V gene is TRBV10-3, the J gene TRBJ2-7, with 7 bases that match TRBD1. This CDR3 comprises 13 residues. CDR1 and CDR2 from the germline V gene are ENHRY and SYGVKD. The ends lost 7 bases at V and 5 bases at J; junction bases unmatched: 8. The CDR3 DNA reads TGTGCCATCAAGACAGGGAAGTTGAACGAGCAGTACTTC. It is translated as CAIKTGKLNEQYF.

This clonotype has only a few counts. The J gene is TRBJ2-7, the V gene TRBV7-2; tentative D call: TRBD2 (6 bases). V shed 4 bases and J shed 3 bases, with 7 bases lying between them. This CDR3 is 12 amino acids long. Germline assignment: CDR1 SGHTA and CDR2 FQGNSA. The CDR3 reads CASSWGLYEQYF. CDR3 DNA sequence: TGTGCCAGCAGCTGGGGACTCTACGAGCAGTACTTC. Full variable domain (missing parts from reference TRBV7-2 and TRBJ2-7): GAGVSQSPSNKVTEKGKDVELRCDPISGHTALYWYRQSLGQGLEFLIYFQGNSAPDKSGLPSDRFSAERTGGSVSTLTIQRTQQEDSAVYLCASSWGLYEQYFGPGTRLTVT.

The chain combines TRBV12-3 or TRBV12-4 with TRBJ2-5, with 10 bases fitting TRBD2. The V and J ends lost 4 bases and 1 base, in that order; junction bases with no gene match: 6. The CDR3 is made up of 16 amino acids. The CDR3 spells CASSWGASGSQETQYF. The CDR3 nucleotides are TGTGCCAGCAGTTGGGGGGCTAGCGGGAGCCAAGAGACCCAGTACTTC.

The rearrangement uses TRBV28 and TRBJ2-1; D possibly corresponds to TRBD2 (6 bases). The CDR3 spans 16 residues. V shed 5 bases and J shed 2 bases, with 16 bases lying between them. The germline CDR1 and CDR2 sequences are MDHEN and SYDVKM. CDR3 protein: CASSRLASRAYNEQFF. CDR3 nucleotides: TGTGCCAGCAGTCGGCTAGCGAGCCGGGCCTACAATGAGCAGTTCTTC.

This clonotype was seen ten or more times. The CDR3 region is CSVGTTSGDNEQFF. The CDR3 DNA follows: TGCAGCGTTGGCACCACTAGCGGCGACAATGAGCAGTTCTTC. The chain uses TRBV29-1 and TRBJ2-1; 8 bases agree with TRBD2. The CDR3 is 14 amino acids. Germline CDR1 is SQVTM and CDR2 is ANQGSEA. J was trimmed by 5 bases and V by 4 bases; bases with no gene match: 7.

The chain is built from TRBV7-2 and TRBJ2-4, with D unresolved. This CDR3 region has 15 residues. Germline V gives CDR1 SGHTA, CDR2 FQGNSA. Deletions cut 4 bases from V and 0 bases from J, with 10 bases between. The CDR3 DNA follows: TGTGCCAGCAGCTCCCAGACGGTAGCCAAAAACATTCAGTACTTC. This translates into CASSSQTVAKNIQYF.

This clonotype appeared a single time. The gene calls are TRBV7-8 and TRBJ2-6; 10 bases agree with TRBD1. The ends lost 10 bases at V and 3 bases at J; junction bases unmatched: 9. In germline, CDR1 is SGHVS, CDR2 FQNEAQ. The CDR3 contains 16 residues. CDR3 residues: CAIIGTGAGGANVLTF. CDR3 sequence (DNA): TGTGCCATCATAGGGACAGGGGCAGGTGGGGCCAACGTCCTGACTTTC. The full variable domain, with the rest looked up from reference TRBV7-8 and TRBJ2-6, is GAGVSQSPRYKVAKRGQDVALRCDPISGHVSLFWYQQALGQGPEFLTYFQNEAQLDKSGLPSDRFFAERPEGSVSTLKIQRTQQEDSAVYLCAIIGTGAGGANVLTFGAGSRLTVL.

V usage is TRBV11-2 and J usage is TRBJ2-5; 7 nucleotides line up with TRBD2. With 1 base clipped from V and 5 bases from J, the junction kept 7 bases outside the gene matches. This CDR3 comprises 15 residues. The germline gives CDR1 SGHAT, CDR2 FQNNGV. The CDR3 loop is CASSLGVLGGETQYF. The CDR3 DNA follows: TGTGCCAGCAGCTTAGGCGTCCTGGGAGGGGAGACCCAGTACTTC.

The table lists this clonotype with a few counts. The J gene is TRBJ1-1, the V gene TRBV29-1; D is perhaps TRBD1 (5 bases). Trimming cost V 4 bases and J 5 bases, with 8 bases left between them. This CDR3 is built from 11 residues. Germline V CDR1 and CDR2: SQVTM, ANQGSEA. The CDR3 DNA reads as TGCAGCGTTGTCGGGGGGACTGAAGCTTTCTTT. This codes for CSVVGGTEAFF.